The clone carrying this TCR beta chain was counted a few times. This sample was included in a study of T-cell reconstitution after alpha-beta-depleted transplantation in children. V lost 0 bases and J lost 1, with 10 bases in between. The germline CDR1 and CDR2 sequences are MGHDK and SYGVNS. The CDR3 covers 17 residues. The TCRbeta library incorporated unique molecular identifiers. TCRdb reanalysed the PCR reads using MiXCR and keeps one entry per CDR3 protein. Here the sample spans about 400,000 distinct CDR3 sequences, about a fifth being singletons. The source material was PBMCs from the stem cell graft donor, sampled from the stem cell graft. The origin of this receptor is a human donor who donated a stem cell graft to a child with acute myeloid leukemia. V usage is TRBV25-1 and J usage is TRBJ2-6; unclear D gene. The CDR3 DNA follows: TGTGCCAGCAGTGAATATTTTCCCGTGTCTGGGGCCAACGTCCTGACTTTC. As protein: CASSEYFPVSGANVLTF. Combining the CDR3 with reference TRBV25-1 and TRBJ2-6 gives the whole variable domain EADIYQTPRYLVIGTGKKITLECSQTMGHDKMYWYQQDPGMELHLIHYSYGVNSTEKGDLSSESTVSRIRTEHFPLTLESARPSHTSQYLCASSEYFPVSGANVLTFGAGSRLTVL.